This entry lists 29 T cell receptor beta chains sequenced from one sample in a study of T cell responses to AZD1222 COVID-19 vaccine. TCRdb keeps only in-frame clones here, not all; method: immunoSEQ multiplex PCR. The table lists 100,000 or so clones, about 89% of them singletons. The material was peripheral blood, obtained on day 0 of AZD1222 vaccination. The receptors derive from an adult in good health.

This clone was seen only once. The chain joins TRBV27 to TRBJ2-7; TRBD1 or TRBD2 may be the D gene (5 bases each). Trimming removed 4 bases from V and 0 bases from J, with 19 bases in between. Germline lookup yields CDR1 MNHEY and CDR2 SMNVEV (reference sequence). This CDR3 has 17 residues. In DNA form, the CDR3 reads TGTGCCAGCAGTTCCACCCCGGGACGGGCATACTCCTACGAGCAGTACTTC. This codes for CASSSTPGRAYSYEQYF.

This clone was found once. This chain joins TRBV2 and TRBJ1-4, with D possibly being TRBD1 (6 bases). The germline CDR1 and CDR2 sequences are SNHLY and FYNNEI. The CDR3 has 14 residues. The V and J ends lost 6 bases and 0 bases respectively, with 8 bases between them. This CDR3 is CASRGTPTNEKLFF. The CDR3 bases are TGTGCCAGCAGGGGGACACCAACTAATGAAAAACTGTTTTTT.

This clone was detected only once. This chain links TRBV29-1 with TRBJ1-1, with 7 bases lining up with TRBD1. This CDR3 has 13 amino acids. J gave up 0 bases and V 7 bases, and 5 bases lay outside the gene matches. Germline V gene sequence: CDR1 SQVTM, CDR2 ANQGSEA. The CDR3 coding sequence is TGCAGCGCCAGACAGGGTCTGAACACTGAAGCTTTCTTT. The encoded protein is CSARQGLNTEAFF.

This sequence joins TRBV24-1 and TRBJ2-7; the D gene could be TRBD1 or TRBD2 (5 bases each). The germline V gene has CDR1 KGHDR and CDR2 SFDVKD. Trimming cost V 3 bases and J 2 bases, with 13 bases left between them. CDR3 size: 15 residues. Here the CDR3 DNA reads TGTGCCACCAGTGATAACCGGGACGGAACCTACGAGCAGTACTTC. Translating it yields CATSDNRDGTYEQYF.

This chain connects TRBV19 to TRBJ1-5; D perhaps matches TRBD1 (5 bases). The germline V gene encodes CDR1 LNHDA and CDR2 SQIVND (reference sequence). CDR3 length: 15 amino acids. The germline V and J ends were trimmed by 7 bases and 3 bases, with 16 bases remaining between them. CDR3 protein: CASKPTNRYNQPQHF. The DNA for the CDR3 is TGTGCCAGTAAACCCACGAACAGGTACAATCAGCCCCAGCATTTT.

The chain carries TRBV28 and TRBJ1-6, with TRBD1 matching over 7 bases. The CDR3 spans 15 residues. Germline values: CDR1 MDHEN, CDR2 SYDVKM. V was clipped by 6 bases and J by 8 bases; unmatched bases: 10. The CDR3 bases are TGTGCCAGCAGCCCCCCGACAGGGTATTATTCACCCCTCCACTTT. Translating gives CASSPPTGYYSPLHF.

This chain connects TRBV6-5 to TRBJ2-3, with D unclear. The CDR3 has 14 amino acids. Germline lookup yields CDR1 MNHEY and CDR2 SVGAGI. The germline V and J ends were trimmed by 3 bases and 0 bases, with 7 bases remaining between them. CDR3 sequence reads: CASSYSQSTDTQYF. The DNA of the CDR3 is TGTGCCAGCAGTTATAGCCAGAGCACAGATACGCAGTATTTT.

CDR3 amino acids: CASSPPSPTSPLHF. As DNA, the CDR3 is TGTGCCAGCTCACCACCGTCGCCTACTTCACCCCTCCACTTT. The chain combines TRBV18 with TRBJ1-6; no clear D. Germline V gives CDR1 KGHSH, CDR2 LQKENI. The germline V and J ends were trimmed by 0 bases and 9 bases, with 9 bases remaining between them. The CDR3 loop spans 14 amino acids.

A word on this clone: This same CDR3 is encoded by further DNA sequences in the sample. The chain uses TRBV6-1 and TRBJ2-5, with 12 bases aligning to TRBD2. Per germline, CDR1 MNHNS and CDR2 SASEGT. The CDR3 spans 15 residues. V trimming: 3 bases; J trimming: 2 bases; junction bases outside the gene matches: 1. CDR3 sequence (DNA): TGTGCCAGCAGTGAGCTAGCGGGGGGGCAAGAGACCCAGTACTTC. Residues: CASSELAGGQETQYF.

The V gene is TRBV2, the J gene TRBJ1-2; 8 positions match TRBD1. The CDR3 length is 15 residues. The junction had 7 bases not matched to a gene; V was cut back by 3 bases and J by 4 bases. Germline CDR1 and CDR2: SNHLY and FYNNEI. The CDR3 nucleotides read TGTGCCAGCAGTGAGGTTTCCGGGACAGGCTATGGCTACACCTTC. Translation gives CASSEVSGTGYGYTF. The full variable domain, in which reference TRBV2 and TRBJ1-2 provide the parts outside the CDR3, is EPEVTQTPSHQVTQMGQEVILRCVPISNHLYFYWYRQILGQKVEFLVSFYNNEISEKSEIFDDQFSVERPDGSNFTLKIRSTKLEDSAMYFCASSEVSGTGYGYTFGSGTRLTVV.

The chain has TRBV18 and TRBJ2-2; D call uncertain. Germline values: CDR1 KGHSH, CDR2 LQKENI. V shed 1 base and J shed 7 bases, with 7 bases lying between them. The CDR3 runs to 13 residues. In DNA, the CDR3 is TGTGCCAGCTCACCACTGGCGGACGGGGAGCTGTTTTTT. Its translation is CASSPLADGELFF.

This chain connects TRBV13 to TRBJ1-2; 7 nucleotides line up with TRBD1. Germline V gene sequence: CDR1 PRHDT, CDR2 FYEKMQ (reference sequence). The trim removed 2 bases at V and 3 bases at J, leaving 12 bases unmatched. The CDR3 contains 17 residues. This chain's CDR3 is CASSLRGATGAYYGYTF. CDR3 DNA: TGTGCCAGCAGCTTAAGGGGGGCTACAGGGGCATACTATGGCTACACCTTC.

This clone was observed once. The rearrangement links TRBV27 to TRBJ2-4; D not resolved. Per the germline V gene, CDR1 is MNHEY and CDR2 is SMNVEV (reference sequence). V was shortened by 4 bases and J by 0 bases, with 7 bases between the two germline ends. This CDR3 spans 14 amino acids. As DNA, the CDR3 is TGTGCCAGCAGTTCTCCCTTAGCCAAAAACATTCAGTACTTC. Translation: CASSSPLAKNIQYF.

The V call is TRBV28, the J call TRBJ1-1, with TRBD1 as a possible D gene (6 bases). V was shortened by 6 bases and J by 6 bases, with 17 bases between the two germline ends. Germline V lookup: CDR1 MDHEN, CDR2 SYDVKM. This CDR3 spans 14 amino acids. CDR3 in DNA: TGTGCCAGCAGGCAGGGGTTTTTGAGTGCTGAAGCTTTCTTT. Its protein is CASRQGFLSAEAFF.

The gene calls are TRBV3-1 (or the pseudogene TRBV3-2) and TRBJ2-2, with a weak D call TRBD1 (6 bases). Germline assignment: CDR1 LGHDT and CDR2 YNNKEL (reference sequence). The CDR3 spans 13 residues. The V and J ends lost 2 bases and 6 bases respectively, with 7 bases between them. The CDR3 nucleotides read TGTGCCAGCAGCCAATCAGGGGCCGGGGAGCTGTTTTTT. Its translation is CASSQSGAGELFF.

The J gene is TRBJ1-2, the V gene TRBV4-1; D not resolved. The ends were cut back, 0 bases at V and 3 bases at J, with 8 bases in the middle. The germline CDR1 and CDR2 sequences are MGHRA and YSYEKL. The CDR3 contains 14 residues. The DNA of the CDR3 is TGCGCCAGCAGCCAAGATGTCGGCCACTATGGCTACACCTTC. It encodes CASSQDVGHYGYTF.

This chain uses TRBV19 with TRBJ2-2, with 8 bases lining up with TRBD2. The junction had 7 bases not matched to a gene; V was cut back by 7 bases and J by 3 bases. CDR3 size: 15 residues. Germline CDR1 and CDR2: LNHDA and SQIVND (reference sequence). The CDR3 sequence: CASTGLAGYTGELFF. CDR3 DNA: TGTGCCAGTACGGGCCTAGCGGGTTACACCGGGGAGCTGTTTTTT. Combining the CDR3 with reference TRBV19 and TRBJ2-2 gives the whole variable domain DGGITQSPKYLFRKEGQNVTLSCEQNLNHDAMYWYRQDPGQGLRLIYYSQIVNDFQKGDIAEGYSVSREKKESFPLTVTSAQKNPTAFYLCASTGLAGYTGELFFGEGSRLTVL.

The chain uses TRBV28 and TRBJ2-5, with D tentatively TRBD1 (5 bases). This CDR3 has 16 residues. Germline V gene data show CDR1 as MDHEN and CDR2 as SYDVKM. The V end was cut by 4 bases, the J end by 3 bases, with 18 bases between. The DNA of the CDR3 is TGTGCCAGCAGTTCTTCTGCGGACACGGTCAAAGAGACCCAGTACTTC. Translated, it gives CASSSSADTVKETQYF.

The chain combines TRBV11-2 with TRBJ1-1; TRBD1 aligns across 9 bases. Germline V lookup: CDR1 SGHAT, CDR2 FQNNGV. V trimming: 6 bases; J trimming: 1 base; junction bases outside the gene matches: 6. The CDR3 is 15 amino acids. In DNA form, the CDR3 reads TGTGCCAGCAGTTCGGGGGGACAGGGGAACACTGAAGCTTTCTTT. Its translation: CASSSGGQGNTEAFF.

The V and J genes are TRBV11-2 and TRBJ1-6; no reliable D call. CDR3 length: 14 residues. Trimming took off 5 bases at V and 9 bases at J, with 14 bases between the two ends. Germline V gene data show CDR1 as SGHAT and CDR2 as FQNNGV. DNA of the CDR3: TGTGCCAGCAGCCTCGGTCGGGGTGGTTCACCCCTCCACTTT. Translation gives CASSLGRGGSPLHF.

The chain combines TRBV5-1 with TRBJ2-7; no clear D. Trimming left V 6 bases short and J 3 bases short, with 16 bases between. This CDR3 is built from 14 residues. Germline V gives CDR1 SGHRS, CDR2 YFSETQ. CDR3 sequence (DNA): TGCGCCAGCACTGTTGCCTCGGGCCTCTACGAGCAGTACTTC. This codes for CASTVASGLYEQYF.

Only one count was recorded for this clone. The chain links TRBV7-2 to TRBJ2-7; 8 bases line up with TRBD2. Losses at the gene ends were 2 bases for V and 13 bases for J; bases not matched to a gene: 10. The length of the CDR3 is 13 residues. Germline-derived CDR1 and CDR2 are SGHTA and FQGNSA. The CDR3 protein is CASSLSPRLASYF. For the CDR3, the DNA is TGTGCCAGCAGCTTAAGCCCGCGACTAGCGAGCTACTTC.

This CDR3 is CASRQGPNQPQHF. Here the CDR3 DNA reads TGTGCCAGCAGACAGGGCCCCAATCAGCCCCAGCATTTT. The chain links TRBV6-5 to TRBJ1-5; TRBD1 might be the D (6 bases). The V end lost 6 bases, the J end lost 3 bases, and 9 bases lay between the germline ends. Germline V gene lookup returns CDR1 MNHEY and CDR2 SVGAGI. The CDR3 is 13 amino acids.

The J gene is TRBJ1-2, the V gene TRBV27, with 7 bases aligning to TRBD1. The CDR3 loop spans 15 amino acids. V trimming: 4 bases; J trimming: 0 bases; junction bases outside the gene matches: 5. The germline V gene encodes CDR1 MNHEY and CDR2 SMNVEV (reference sequence). The CDR3 bases are TGTGCCAGCAGTTCCAGACAGGGCTCTAACTATGGCTACACCTTC. It is translated as CASSSRQGSNYGYTF.

This rearrangement joins TRBV19 to TRBJ2-7; 11 nucleotides agree with TRBD2. Trimming took 5 bases from V and 3 from J; bases not matched to a gene: 3. Germline CDR1 LNHDA, CDR2 SQIVND (reference sequence). The CDR3 has 14 residues. This CDR3 reads CASSPGTSGYEQYF. In DNA, the CDR3 is TGTGCCAGTAGTCCCGGGACTAGCGGCTACGAGCAGTACTTC.

The J gene is TRBJ2-7, the V gene TRBV30, with 10 bases that match TRBD1. The V gene end was trimmed by 2 bases and the J gene end by 5 bases; junction bases not matched to a gene: 9. CDR3 length: 15 residues. CDR1 and CDR2 (germline): GTSNPN, SVGIG (reference sequence). The CDR3 loop reads CAWSMGQGTIDEQYF. The CDR3 DNA reads TGTGCCTGGAGTATGGGACAGGGGACGATCGACGAGCAGTACTTC.

The J gene is TRBJ2-1, the V gene TRBV6-5; D is unclear. V gave up 1 base and J gave up 10 bases, with 8 bases separating them. CDR3 size: 12 residues. Germline values: CDR1 MNHEY, CDR2 SVGAGI. The CDR3 DNA is TGTGCCAGCAGTTACTTCTCCGGGGAGCAGTTCTTC. It specifies CASSYFSGEQFF.

This chain connects TRBV10-3 to TRBJ1-1, with 7 bases matching TRBD1. The CDR3 is 13 residues long. The junction had 9 bases not matched to a gene; V was cut back by 10 bases and J by 4 bases. Germline CDR1 and CDR2: ENHRY and SYGVKD. The CDR3, as DNA: TGTGCCACCCTGGAGGGGGCGGCCACTGAAGCTTTCTTT. Translated, it gives CATLEGAATEAFF.

This chain links TRBV9 with TRBJ1-1; D might be TRBD1 (6 bases). The CDR3 runs 14 residues. Germline V gene lookup returns CDR1 SGDLS and CDR2 YYNGEE. Trimming stripped 4 bases from V and 0 bases from J, with 10 bases between. The CDR3 DNA is TGTGCCAGCAGCCCGGACAGCATGAACACTGAAGCTTTCTTT. Its translation: CASSPDSMNTEAFF.